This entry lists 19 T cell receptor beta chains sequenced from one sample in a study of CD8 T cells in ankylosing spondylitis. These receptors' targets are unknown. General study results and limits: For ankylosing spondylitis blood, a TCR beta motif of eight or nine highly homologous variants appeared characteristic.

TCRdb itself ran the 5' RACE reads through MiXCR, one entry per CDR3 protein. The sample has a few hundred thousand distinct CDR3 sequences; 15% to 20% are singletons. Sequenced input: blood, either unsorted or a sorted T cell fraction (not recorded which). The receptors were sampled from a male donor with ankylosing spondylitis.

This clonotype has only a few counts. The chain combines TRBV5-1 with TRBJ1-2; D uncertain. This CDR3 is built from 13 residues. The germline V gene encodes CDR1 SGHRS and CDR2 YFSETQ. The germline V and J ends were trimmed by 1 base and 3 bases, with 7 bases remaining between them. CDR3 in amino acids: CASSLSSDYGYTF. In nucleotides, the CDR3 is TGCGCCAGCAGCTTGAGTTCGGACTATGGCTACACCTTC.

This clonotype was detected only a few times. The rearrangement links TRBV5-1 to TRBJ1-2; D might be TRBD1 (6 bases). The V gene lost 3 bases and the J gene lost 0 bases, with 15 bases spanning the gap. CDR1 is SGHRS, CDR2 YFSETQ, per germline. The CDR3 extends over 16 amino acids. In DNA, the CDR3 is TGCGCCAGCAGCTGGTGGACCGGGACATCTAACTATGGCTACACCTTC. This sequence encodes CASSWWTGTSNYGYTF. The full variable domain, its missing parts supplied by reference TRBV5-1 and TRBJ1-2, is KAGVTQTPRYLIKTRGQQVTLSCSPISGHRSVSWYQQTPGQGLQFLFEYFSETQRNKGNFPGRFSGRQFSNSRSEMNVSTLELGDSALYLCASSWWTGTSNYGYTFGSGTRLTVV.

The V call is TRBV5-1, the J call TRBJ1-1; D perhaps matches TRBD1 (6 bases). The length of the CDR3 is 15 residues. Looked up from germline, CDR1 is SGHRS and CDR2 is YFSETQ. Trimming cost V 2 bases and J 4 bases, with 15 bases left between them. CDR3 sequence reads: CASSLGDNSPTEAFF. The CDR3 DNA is TGCGCCAGCAGCTTAGGGGACAATAGTCCCACTGAAGCTTTCTTT.

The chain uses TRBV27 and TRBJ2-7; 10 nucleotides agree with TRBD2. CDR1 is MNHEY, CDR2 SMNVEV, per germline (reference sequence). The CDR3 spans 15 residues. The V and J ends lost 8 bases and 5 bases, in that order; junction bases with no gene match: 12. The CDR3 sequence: CASAVAGGPAHEQYF. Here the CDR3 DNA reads TGTGCCAGCGCAGTAGCGGGGGGCCCGGCCCACGAGCAGTACTTC.

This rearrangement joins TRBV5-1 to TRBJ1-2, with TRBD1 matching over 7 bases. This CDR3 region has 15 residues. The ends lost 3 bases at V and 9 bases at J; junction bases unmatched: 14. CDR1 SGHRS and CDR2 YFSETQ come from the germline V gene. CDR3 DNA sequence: TGCGCCAGCAGCTCACAGACACAGGGGCTGGGTAGCTACACCTTC. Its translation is CASSSQTQGLGSYTF.

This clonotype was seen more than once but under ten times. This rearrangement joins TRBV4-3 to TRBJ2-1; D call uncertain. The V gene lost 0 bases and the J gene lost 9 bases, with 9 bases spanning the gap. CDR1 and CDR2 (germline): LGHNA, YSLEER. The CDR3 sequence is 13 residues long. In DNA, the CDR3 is TGCGCCAGCAGCCAAGATCTGGGGATTGAGCAGTTCTTC. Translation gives CASSQDLGIEQFF.

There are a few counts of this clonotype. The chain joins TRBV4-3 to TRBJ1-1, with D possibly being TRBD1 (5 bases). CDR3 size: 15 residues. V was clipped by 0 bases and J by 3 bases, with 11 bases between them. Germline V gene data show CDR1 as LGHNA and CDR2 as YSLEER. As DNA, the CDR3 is TGCGCCAGCAGCCAAGAACTCTTGGGGGACACTGAAGCTTTCTTT. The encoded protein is CASSQELLGDTEAFF.

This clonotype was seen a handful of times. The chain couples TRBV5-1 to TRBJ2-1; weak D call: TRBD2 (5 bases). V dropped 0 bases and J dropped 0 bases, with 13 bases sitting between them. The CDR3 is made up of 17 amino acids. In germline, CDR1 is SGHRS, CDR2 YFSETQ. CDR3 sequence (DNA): TGCGCCAGCAGCTTGGTTGGACTCGTTAGCTCCTACAATGAGCAGTTCTTC. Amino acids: CASSLVGLVSSYNEQFF.

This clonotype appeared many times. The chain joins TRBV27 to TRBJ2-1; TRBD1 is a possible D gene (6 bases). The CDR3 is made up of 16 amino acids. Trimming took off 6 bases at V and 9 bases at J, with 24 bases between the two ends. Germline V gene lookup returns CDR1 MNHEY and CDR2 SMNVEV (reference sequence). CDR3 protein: CASSFLTSEQGGEQFF. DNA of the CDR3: TGTGCCAGCAGCTTCCTTACTTCCGAACAGGGTGGTGAGCAGTTCTTC.

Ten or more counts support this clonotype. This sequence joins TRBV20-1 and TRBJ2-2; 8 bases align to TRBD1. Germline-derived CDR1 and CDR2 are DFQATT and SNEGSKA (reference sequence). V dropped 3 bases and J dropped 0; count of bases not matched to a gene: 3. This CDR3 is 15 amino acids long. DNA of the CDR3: TGCAGTGCTAGGGGACAGGAGACGAACACCGGGGAGCTGTTTTTT. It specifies CSARGQETNTGELFF.

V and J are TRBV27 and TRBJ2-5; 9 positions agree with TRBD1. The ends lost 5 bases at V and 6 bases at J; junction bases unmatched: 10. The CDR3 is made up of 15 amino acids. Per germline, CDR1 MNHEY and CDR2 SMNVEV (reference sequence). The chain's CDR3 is CASSQQQGAFKTQYF. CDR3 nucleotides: TGTGCCAGCAGTCAACAACAGGGGGCTTTTAAGACCCAGTACTTC.

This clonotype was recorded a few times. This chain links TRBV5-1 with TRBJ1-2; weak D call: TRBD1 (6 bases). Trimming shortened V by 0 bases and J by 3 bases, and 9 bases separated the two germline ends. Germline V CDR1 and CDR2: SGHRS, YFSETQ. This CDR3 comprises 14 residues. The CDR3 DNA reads TGCGCCAGCAGCTTGGAGGGACAACACTATGGCTACACCTTC. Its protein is CASSLEGQHYGYTF. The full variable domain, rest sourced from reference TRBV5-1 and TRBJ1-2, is KAGVTQTPRYLIKTRGQQVTLSCSPISGHRSVSWYQQTPGQGLQFLFEYFSETQRNKGNFPGRFSGRQFSNSRSEMNVSTLELGDSALYLCASSLEGQHYGYTFGSGTRLTVV.

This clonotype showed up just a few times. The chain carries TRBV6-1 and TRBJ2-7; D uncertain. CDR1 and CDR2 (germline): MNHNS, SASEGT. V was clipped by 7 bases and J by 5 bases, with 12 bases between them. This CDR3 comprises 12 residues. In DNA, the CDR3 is TGTGCCAGCACTGGAATCGTCCACGAGCAGTACTTC. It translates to CASTGIVHEQYF.

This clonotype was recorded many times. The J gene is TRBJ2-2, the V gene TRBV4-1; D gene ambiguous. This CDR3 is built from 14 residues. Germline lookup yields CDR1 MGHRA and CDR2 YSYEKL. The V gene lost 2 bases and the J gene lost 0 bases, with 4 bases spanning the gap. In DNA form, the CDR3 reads TGCGCCAGCAGCCAACAGGCGAACACCGGGGAGCTGTTTTTT. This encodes CASSQQANTGELFF.

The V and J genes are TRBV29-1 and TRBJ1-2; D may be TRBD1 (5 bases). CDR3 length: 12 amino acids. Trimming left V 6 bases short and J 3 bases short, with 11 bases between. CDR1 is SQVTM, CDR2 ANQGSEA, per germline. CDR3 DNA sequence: TGCAGCGTCCCCGACAGCGACTATGGCTACACCTTC. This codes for CSVPDSDYGYTF. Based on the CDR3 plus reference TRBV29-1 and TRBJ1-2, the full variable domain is SAVISQKPSRDICQRGTSLTIQCQVDSQVTMMFWYRQQPGQSLTLIATANQGSEATYESGFVIDKFPISRPNLTFSTLTVSNMSPEDSSIYLCSVPDSDYGYTFGSGTRLTVV.

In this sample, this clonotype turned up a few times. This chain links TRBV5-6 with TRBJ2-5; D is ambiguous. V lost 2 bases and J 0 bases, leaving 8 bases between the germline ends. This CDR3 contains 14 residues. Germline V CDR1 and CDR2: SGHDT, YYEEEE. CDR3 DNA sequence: TGTGCCAGCAGCTTTCAAACGGACCAAGAGACCCAGTACTTC. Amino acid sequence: CASSFQTDQETQYF. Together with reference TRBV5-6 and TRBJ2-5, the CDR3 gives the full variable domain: DAGVTQSPTHLIKTRGQQVTLRCSPKSGHDTVSWYQQALGQGPQFIFQYYEEEERQRGNFPDRFSGHQFPNYSSELNVNALLLGDSALYLCASSFQTDQETQYFGPGTRLLVL.

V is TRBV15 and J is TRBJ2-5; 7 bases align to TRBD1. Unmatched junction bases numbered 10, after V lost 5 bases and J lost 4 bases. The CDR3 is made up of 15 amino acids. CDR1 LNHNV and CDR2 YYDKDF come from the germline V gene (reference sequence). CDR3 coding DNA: TGTGCCACCAGCCGCCTCCTGACAGGGTCAGAGACCCAGTACTTC. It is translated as CATSRLLTGSETQYF.

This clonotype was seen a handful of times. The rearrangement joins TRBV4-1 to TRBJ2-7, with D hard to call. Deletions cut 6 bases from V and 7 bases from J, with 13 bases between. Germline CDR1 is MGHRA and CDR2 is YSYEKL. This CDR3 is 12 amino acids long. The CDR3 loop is CASSDRDAEQYF. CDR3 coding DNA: TGCGCCAGCAGTGATCGCGACGCAGAGCAGTACTTC.

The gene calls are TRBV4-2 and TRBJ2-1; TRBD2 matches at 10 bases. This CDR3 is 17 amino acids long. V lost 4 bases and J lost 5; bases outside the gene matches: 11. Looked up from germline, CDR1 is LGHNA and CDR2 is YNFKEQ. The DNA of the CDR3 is TGTGCCAGCAGCCCCCCGGATAGCGGGAGGACCAACAATGAGCAGTTCTTC. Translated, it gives CASSPPDSGRTNNEQFF.